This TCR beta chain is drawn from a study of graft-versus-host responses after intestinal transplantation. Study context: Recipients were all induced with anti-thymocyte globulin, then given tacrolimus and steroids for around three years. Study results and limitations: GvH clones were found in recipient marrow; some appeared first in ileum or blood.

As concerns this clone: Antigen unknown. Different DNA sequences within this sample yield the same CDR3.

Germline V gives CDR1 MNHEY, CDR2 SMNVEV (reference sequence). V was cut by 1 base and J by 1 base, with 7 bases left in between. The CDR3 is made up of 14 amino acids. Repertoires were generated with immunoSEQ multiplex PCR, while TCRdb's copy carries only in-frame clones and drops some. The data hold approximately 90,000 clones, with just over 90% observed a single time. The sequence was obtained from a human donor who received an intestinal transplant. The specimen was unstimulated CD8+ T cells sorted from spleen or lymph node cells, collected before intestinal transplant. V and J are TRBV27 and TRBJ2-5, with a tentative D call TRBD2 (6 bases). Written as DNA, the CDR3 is TGTGCCAGCAGTTTATTGGGGGGCCAAGAGACCCAGTACTTC. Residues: CASSLLGGQETQYF.